These 26 T cell receptor beta chains share one sample of origin, sequenced in a study of T cells in Graves' hyperthyroidism and ophthalmopathy. The source material, RNA transcripts, was used to amplify TCR beta CDR3 regions. The primer set for the first-round RT-PCR of the TCR CDR3 was HTBI. TCRdb re-analysed the multiplex PCR reads in MiXCR, keeping a single row per CDR3 protein. The sample lists about 400,000 distinct CDR3 sequences; around 15% were seen once. Sequences were obtained from blood. These receptors all stem from a woman aged 60-70 years with Graves' ophthalmopathy.

The sample holds many counts of this clonotype. This chain links TRBV5-1 with TRBJ2-2; 8 nucleotides line up with TRBD1. Germline V CDR1 and CDR2: SGHRS, YFSETQ. The J segment lost 4 bases and the V segment lost 6 bases, leaving 8 bases of the junction unmatched. The length of the CDR3 is 15 residues. CDR3 sequence reads: CASTLTGESTGELFF. For the CDR3, the DNA is TGCGCCAGCACCCTGACAGGGGAAAGCACCGGGGAGCTGTTTTTT.

V is TRBV10-2 and J is TRBJ1-5; 7 bases align to TRBD1. From germline, CDR1 is WSHSY and CDR2 SAAADI. The V segment lost 3 bases and the J segment 3 bases; nucleotides outside the gene matches: 8. The CDR3 extends over 16 amino acids. The CDR3 protein is CASSDGPGQYNQPQHF. The CDR3 DNA is TGCGCCAGCAGTGACGGACCGGGACAGTACAATCAGCCCCAGCATTTT.

This clonotype was seen ten or more times. This chain joins TRBV6-6 and TRBJ2-5; no definite D call. The CDR3 loop spans 14 amino acids. The V gene lost 0 bases and the J gene lost 0 bases, with 5 bases spanning the gap. The V gene's germline CDR1 is MNHNY and CDR2 SVGAGI (reference sequence). CDR3 sequence (DNA): TGTGCCAGCAGTTACTCCCGGGACCAAGAGACCCAGTACTTC. It is translated as CASSYSRDQETQYF.

This clonotype has a count of ten or more. The chain employs TRBV20-1 and TRBJ2-7; 16 nucleotides align to TRBD2. The junction had 8 bases not matched to a gene; V was cut back by 5 bases and J by 4 bases. This CDR3 contains 16 residues. CDR1 and CDR2 (germline): DFQATT, SNEGSKA (reference sequence). CDR3 in amino acids: CSAYPGLAGGLYEQYF. CDR3 nucleotides: TGCAGTGCTTACCCGGGACTAGCGGGAGGGCTGTACGAGCAGTACTTC.

This clonotype came up many times. The rearrangement links TRBV5-1 to TRBJ2-2; unclear D gene. The CDR3 is 12 amino acids. Trimming stripped 3 bases from V and 6 bases from J, with 6 bases between. Germline CDR1 reads SGHRS; CDR2 reads YFSETQ. The CDR3 DNA follows: TGCGCCAGCAGCTGGGGATCCGGGGAGCTGTTTTTT. Translation: CASSWGSGELFF.

This clonotype was seen just once. The rearrangement links TRBV28 to TRBJ2-1; D may be TRBD1 or TRBD2 (5 bases each). The V end lost 5 bases, the J end lost 0 bases, and 14 bases lay between the germline ends. CDR1 and CDR2 from the germline V gene are MDHEN and SYDVKM. The CDR3 is 16 residues long. CDR3 amino acids: CASSDRRRSSYNEQFF. CDR3 DNA sequence: TGTGCCAGCAGTGACAGACGGAGGAGCTCCTACAATGAGCAGTTCTTC. Drawing the rest from reference TRBV28 and TRBJ2-1, the complete variable domain is DVKVTQSSRYLVKRTGEKVFLECVQDMDHENMFWYRQDPGLGLRLIYFSYDVKMKEKGDIPEGYSVSREKKERFSLILESASTNQTSMYLCASSDRRRSSYNEQFFGPGTRLTVL.

In this sample, this clonotype turned up many times. The gene calls are TRBV12-3 or TRBV12-4 and TRBJ2-3; 8 bases fit TRBD2. The length of the CDR3 is 19 residues. After removal of 6 bases from V and 5 bases from J, the junction contained 22 bases not matched to a gene. The CDR3 sequence: CASRRTRETGGPGVDTQYF. The CDR3 DNA sequence: TGTGCCAGCAGACGCACCAGGGAAACGGGAGGGCCAGGGGTAGATACGCAGTATTTT.

This clonotype showed up many times. This chain connects TRBV7-8 to TRBJ1-1, with a weak D call TRBD1 (5 bases). Looked up from germline, CDR1 is SGHVS and CDR2 is FQNEAQ. The ends were cut back, 1 base at V and 0 bases at J, with 18 bases in the middle. The CDR3 has 18 residues. CDR3 residues: CASSLVAGRGIVNTEAFF. CDR3 nucleotides: TGTGCCAGCAGCTTAGTCGCAGGGAGAGGAATAGTGAACACTGAAGCTTTCTTT.

V gene TRBV4-1 combines with J gene TRBJ1-1; D ambiguous. The CDR3 loop spans 14 amino acids. Germline V gene data show CDR1 as MGHRA and CDR2 as YSYEKL. V lost 0 bases and J 1 base, leaving 6 bases between the germline ends. The CDR3 sequence is CASSQDRPNTEAFF. The CDR3 nucleotides read TGCGCCAGCAGCCAAGATCGGCCGAACACTGAAGCTTTCTTT.

The sample holds many counts of this clonotype. This chain joins TRBV20-1 and TRBJ2-3; D may match TRBD1 or TRBD2 (5 bases each). Per the germline V gene, CDR1 is DFQATT and CDR2 is SNEGSKA (reference sequence). V lost 7 bases and J lost 2, with 13 bases in between. This CDR3 region has 13 residues. CDR3 amino acids: CSDRRDLTDTQYF. CDR3 coding DNA: TGCAGTGACCGACGGGACCTCACAGATACGCAGTATTTT.

The table lists this clonotype with a few counts. The chain has TRBV4-1 and TRBJ2-1, with 16 bases matching TRBD2. The CDR3 length is 18 residues. Germline assignment: CDR1 MGHRA and CDR2 YSYEKL. J was trimmed by 7 bases and V by 4 bases; bases with no gene match: 10. CDR3 protein: CASSPGLAGGSRRNEQFF. The CDR3 nucleotides read TGCGCCAGCAGCCCGGGACTAGCGGGAGGGTCGAGGAGAAATGAGCAGTTCTTC.

This clonotype has ten or more counts. The chain is built from TRBV2 and TRBJ2-7; 9 bases align to TRBD1. The V gene end was trimmed by 6 bases and the J gene end by 3 bases; junction bases not matched to a gene: 6. Germline V gives CDR1 SNHLY, CDR2 FYNNEI. The CDR3 has 14 residues. CDR3 nucleotides: TGTGCCAGCAGGGGGGGGACAGGGAGCTACGAGCAGTACTTC. Translating it yields CASRGGTGSYEQYF.

This clonotype has ten or more counts. J is TRBJ2-7 and V is TRBV12-3 or TRBV12-4, with 10 positions matching TRBD1. The CDR3 length is 14 residues. V dropped 5 bases and J dropped 1; count of bases not matched to a gene: 2. The CDR3, as DNA: TGTGCCAGCAGTATGGACAGGGGGTCCTACGAGCAGTACTTC. Translation gives CASSMDRGSYEQYF.

The chain uses TRBV20-1 and TRBJ1-4; the match to TRBD1 covers 9 bases. CDR1 is DFQATT and CDR2 is SNEGSKA in the germline V gene (reference sequence). J lost 8 bases, V lost 4 bases, and 8 bases had no gene match. The CDR3 consists of 14 residues. The CDR3 is CSATSGTGNEKLFF. In DNA form, the CDR3 reads TGCAGTGCTACCTCCGGGACAGGGAACGAAAAACTGTTTTTT.

This clonotype was observed at least ten times. The J gene is TRBJ2-3, the V gene TRBV20-1, with D unclear. Deletions cut 5 bases from V and 2 bases from J, with 8 bases between. CDR1 is DFQATT and CDR2 is SNEGSKA in the germline V gene (reference sequence). The CDR3 covers 12 residues. The CDR3: CSAGQNTDTQYF. The CDR3, as DNA: TGCAGTGCTGGGCAGAACACAGATACGCAGTATTTT.

This clonotype has a handful of counts. A much larger clonotype is one base distant, so this may be a read error. CDR3 nucleotide sequence: TGTGCCTGCAGGGCTAGCGTGGTCTACGAGCAGTACTTC. Its translation: CACRASVVYEQYF. The chain has TRBV30 and TRBJ2-7, with D possibly matching TRBD2 (6 bases). V was shortened by 6 bases and J by 3 bases, with 15 bases between the two germline ends. This CDR3 comprises 13 residues. Germline CDR1 and CDR2: GTSNPN and SVGIG (reference sequence).

This clonotype was seen at least ten times. The gene calls are TRBV5-5 and TRBJ2-2, with TRBD2 identical over 8 bases. CDR1 is SGHKS and CDR2 is YYEKEE in the germline V gene (reference sequence). The CDR3 covers 15 residues. V was clipped by 2 bases and J by 1 base; unmatched bases: 1. DNA of the CDR3: TGTGCCAGCAGCTTACTAGCGGTGAACACCGGGGAGCTGTTTTTT. Protein product: CASSLLAVNTGELFF.

The chain employs TRBV5-1 and TRBJ1-4; D unclear. The germline V and J ends were trimmed by 4 bases and 7 bases, with 14 bases remaining between them. The CDR3 covers 14 residues. The germline gives CDR1 SGHRS, CDR2 YFSETQ. Here the CDR3 reads CASSPGNAREKLFF. CDR3 coding DNA: TGCGCCAGCAGCCCGGGGAACGCACGTGAAAAACTGTTTTTT.

This clonotype was detected only a few times. This chain uses TRBV20-1 with TRBJ1-5; D unclear. Looked up from germline, CDR1 is DFQATT and CDR2 is SNEGSKA (reference sequence). The V and J ends lost 2 bases and 11 bases respectively, with 25 bases between them. This CDR3 spans 16 amino acids. The CDR3 sequence is CSARPPGGLGSLTQHF. DNA of the CDR3: TGCAGTGCTAGACCCCCCGGCGGGTTGGGTTCATTGACCCAGCATTTT.

The genes are TRBV9 and TRBJ2-2, with D perhaps TRBD2 (6 bases). Trimming removed 0 bases at V and 2 bases at J, with 11 bases between. Germline V lookup: CDR1 SGDLS, CDR2 YYNGEE. The CDR3 runs 16 residues. CDR3 bases: TGTGCCAGCAGCGTAGAGGCGGGACCAAACACCGGGGAGCTGTTTTTT. Amino acid sequence: CASSVEAGPNTGELFF.

The chain has TRBV28 and TRBJ2-7; 7 bases are a match to TRBD2. V lost 8 bases and J lost 2; bases outside the gene matches: 6. The CDR3 consists of 13 residues. Germline loops: CDR1 MDHEN, CDR2 SYDVKM. CDR3 bases: TGTGCCAGCCCGGGACTACCAACCTACGAGCAGTACTTC. It is translated as CASPGLPTYEQYF.

This clonotype was seen at least ten times. The rearrangement uses TRBV20-1 and TRBJ2-1; TRBD1 matches at 8 bases. The germline V gene encodes CDR1 DFQATT and CDR2 SNEGSKA (reference sequence). V lost 5 bases, J lost 9 bases, and 18 bases stayed unmatched. The CDR3 is made up of 16 amino acids. The CDR3 region is CSAPAGGSWRAGEQFF. CDR3 DNA sequence: TGCAGTGCTCCCGCAGGGGGCTCGTGGAGGGCGGGTGAGCAGTTCTTC.

The chain has TRBV29-1 and TRBJ2-5; 7 bases fit TRBD1. This CDR3 is 13 amino acids long. The germline gives CDR1 SQVTM, CDR2 ANQGSEA. Trimming took 6 bases from V and 2 from J; bases not matched to a gene: 6. The chain's CDR3 is CSVKKTGQETQYF. CDR3 coding DNA: TGCAGCGTGAAAAAGACAGGGCAAGAGACCCAGTACTTC. Using reference TRBV29-1 and TRBJ2-5 for the parts outside the CDR3, the full variable domain is SAVISQKPSRDICQRGTSLTIQCQVDSQVTMMFWYRQQPGQSLTLIATANQGSEATYESGFVIDKFPISRPNLTFSTLTVSNMSPEDSSIYLCSVKKTGQETQYFGPGTRLLVL.

In its sample, this clonotype was seen a few times. The chain has TRBV27 and TRBJ2-1; no reliable D call. Germline values: CDR1 MNHEY, CDR2 SMNVEV (reference sequence). The CDR3 consists of 12 residues. The V and J ends lost 6 bases and 7 bases respectively, with 10 bases between them. In nucleotides, the CDR3 is TGTGCCAGCAGCCCAAACGGGAATGAGCAGTTCTTC. Amino acid sequence: CASSPNGNEQFF.

Many counts were recorded for this clonotype. This chain joins TRBV2 and TRBJ2-7; D possibly matches TRBD1 or TRBD2 (5 bases each). The CDR3 covers 13 residues. V dropped 8 bases and J dropped 1 base, with 12 bases sitting between them. Per the germline V gene, CDR1 is SNHLY and CDR2 is FYNNEI. CDR3 loop: CASHRDGSYEQYF. CDR3 DNA: TGTGCCAGCCACCGGGACGGTTCCTACGAGCAGTACTTC. Supplemented by reference TRBV2 and TRBJ2-7, the full variable domain reads EPEVTQTPSHQVTQMGQEVILRCVPISNHLYFYWYRQILGQKVEFLVSFYNNEISEKSEIFDDQFSVERPDGSNFTLKIRSTKLEDSAMYFCASHRDGSYEQYFGPGTRLTVT.

Many counts were recorded for this clonotype. This CDR3 reads CASSLYVVGASPTDTQYF. CDR3 nucleotide sequence: TGCGCCAGCAGCTTGTACGTCGTGGGAGCTAGCCCCACAGATACGCAGTATTTT. The chain recombines TRBV5-1 with TRBJ2-3, with a tentative D call TRBD2 (5 bases). CDR1 and CDR2 (germline): SGHRS, YFSETQ. The CDR3 spans 18 residues. The V end was cut by 1 base, the J end by 2 bases, with 20 bases between.